Below are 22 T cell receptor beta chains sequenced from a single sample in a study of T cell changes during pregnancy in multiple sclerosis. TCRdb keeps only in-frame clones here, not all; method: immunoSEQ multiplex PCR. The table lists more than 95,000 clones, approximately 95% of them singletons. Source: peripheral blood, taken after pregnancy. The source of these receptors is a female donor with multiple sclerosis, enrolled in a pregnancy study.

Concerning this clone: Different DNA sequences within this sample yield the same CDR3. The rearrangement joins TRBV6-5 to TRBJ1-1; possibly TRBD1 for D (5 bases). CDR3 length equals 14 residues. Looked up from germline, CDR1 is MNHEY and CDR2 is SVGAGI. V gave up 2 bases and J gave up 0 bases, with 7 bases separating them. The chain's CDR3 is CASSYQGLNTEAFF. Here the CDR3 DNA reads TGTGCCAGCAGTTACCAGGGTCTGAACACTGAAGCTTTCTTT.

The rearrangement joins TRBV5-5 to TRBJ2-4; D unclear. Trimming shortened V by 1 base and J by 0 bases, and 8 bases separated the two germline ends. Germline CDR1 reads SGHKS; CDR2 reads YYEKEE (reference sequence). This CDR3 comprises 15 residues. The CDR3 is CASSLYYKAKNIQYF. CDR3 bases: TGTGCCAGCAGCTTGTACTATAAAGCCAAAAACATTCAGTACTTC.

The chain recombines TRBV6-6 with TRBJ2-1, with TRBD2 identical over 10 bases. CDR1 and CDR2 from the germline V gene are MNHNY and SVGAGI (reference sequence). Losses at the gene ends were 0 bases for V and 5 bases for J; bases not matched to a gene: 4. The CDR3 covers 16 residues. The CDR3 sequence: CASSYSGLAVNNEQFF. The CDR3 DNA follows: TGTGCCAGCAGTTACTCTGGACTAGCGGTGAACAATGAGCAGTTCTTC.

This clone has only one observation. The chain carries TRBV5-1 and TRBJ2-7; 9 bases are shared with TRBD2. V lost 2 bases, J lost 3 bases, and 6 bases stayed unmatched. Germline V CDR1 and CDR2: SGHRS, YFSETQ. CDR3 length: 15 residues. CDR3: CASSLSLTSGYEQYF. CDR3 nucleotides: TGCGCCAGCAGCTTAAGTTTGACTAGCGGCTACGAGCAGTACTTC.

This rearrangement joins TRBV27 to TRBJ1-1; 10 nucleotides line up with TRBD1. V lost 5 bases and J lost 6; bases outside the gene matches: 6. Per germline, CDR1 MNHEY and CDR2 SMNVEV (reference sequence). CDR3 length equals 14 residues. CDR3 in amino acids: CASSPGQGRAEAFF. The DNA for the CDR3 is TGTGCCAGCAGTCCGGGACAGGGGAGGGCTGAAGCTTTCTTT.

The chain employs TRBV27 and TRBJ2-3; 8 bases line up with TRBD1. CDR3 length: 16 residues. V trimming: 6 bases; J trimming: 1 base; junction bases outside the gene matches: 9. Germline CDR1 reads MNHEY; CDR2 reads SMNVEV (reference sequence). CDR3: CASSPRWGQGTDTQYF. The CDR3 region has the DNA TGTGCCAGCAGCCCACGTTGGGGACAGGGCACAGATACGCAGTATTTT.

The chain combines TRBV27 with TRBJ1-2; D perhaps matches TRBD1 (5 bases). Germline V gene sequence: CDR1 MNHEY, CDR2 SMNVEV (reference sequence). Trimming cost V 2 bases and J 6 bases, with 16 bases left between them. The CDR3 length is 15 residues. CDR3 DNA sequence: TGTGCCAGCAGTTTAGGGGCCGGTCTAAAGGATGGCTACACCTTC. Translated, it gives CASSLGAGLKDGYTF.

The chain carries TRBV7-9 and TRBJ2-7; TRBD1 agrees at 9 bases. Germline V gene sequence: CDR1 SEHNR, CDR2 FQNEAQ (reference sequence). This CDR3 contains 14 residues. Trimming at V came to 3 bases and at J to 4 bases, leaving 4 bases not matched to a gene. This chain's CDR3 is CASSFTGGGYEQYF. CDR3 nucleotides: TGTGCCAGCAGCTTTACAGGGGGCGGGTACGAGCAGTACTTC.

The chain recombines TRBV2 with TRBJ1-1; a weak D match, TRBD1 (6 bases). With 3 bases removed from V and 4 bases from J, the gap between germline ends came to 15 bases. CDR1 is SNHLY and CDR2 is FYNNEI in the germline V gene. The CDR3 consists of 15 residues. CDR3 amino acids: CASSDEGEFGTEAFF. In nucleotides, the CDR3 is TGTGCCAGCAGTGACGAGGGGGAGTTTGGCACTGAAGCTTTCTTT.

The chain has TRBV27 and TRBJ1-5; no firm D call. Germline V lookup: CDR1 MNHEY, CDR2 SMNVEV (reference sequence). This CDR3 is 15 amino acids long. V gave up 5 bases and J gave up 2 bases, with 13 bases separating them. The CDR3 is CASSPYGSGNQPQHF. CDR3 in DNA: TGTGCCAGCAGTCCCTACGGGTCTGGCAATCAGCCCCAGCATTTT.

The chain is built from TRBV6-5 and TRBJ2-3; 8 nucleotides align to TRBD2. Germline assignment: CDR1 MNHEY and CDR2 SVGAGI. The V gene end was trimmed by 8 bases and the J gene end by 0 bases; junction bases not matched to a gene: 7. The CDR3 has 15 amino acids. CDR3 sequence reads: CASAGREGSTDTQYF. Here the CDR3 DNA reads TGTGCCAGCGCCGGACGGGAGGGTAGCACAGATACGCAGTATTTT.

This clone showed up just once. V gene TRBV30 combines with J gene TRBJ2-1; D is undetermined. This CDR3 has 11 residues. The germline V gene has CDR1 GTSNPN and CDR2 SVGIG (reference sequence). The V end was cut by 2 bases, the J end by 9 bases, with 8 bases between. CDR3 DNA sequence: TGTGCCTGGAGTTCCCAGTTTGAGCAGTTCTTC. Encoded protein: CAWSSQFEQFF.

The DNA of the CDR3 is TGTGCCAGCAGCCAAGTACCGGGGGTGACCCAGTACTTC. Translated: CASSQVPGVTQYF. The chain uses TRBV14 and TRBJ2-5, with a tentative D call TRBD2 (6 bases). This CDR3 is 13 amino acids long. Trimming took 1 base from V and 7 from J, leaving 10 bases between them. Germline CDR1 and CDR2: SGHDN and FVKESK.

The V and J genes are TRBV2 and TRBJ2-1; D may be TRBD2 (6 bases). Germline V gene lookup returns CDR1 SNHLY and CDR2 FYNNEI. The CDR3 has 12 amino acids. Trimming shortened V by 11 bases and J by 7 bases, and 15 bases separated the two germline ends. CDR3 DNA sequence: TGTGCCCTTACCGTGGGGAGGAATGAGCAGTTCTTC. Encoded protein: CALTVGRNEQFF.

This clone came up a few times. The rearrangement links TRBV30 to TRBJ1-1; 8 positions match TRBD1. CDR1 is GTSNPN, CDR2 SVGIG, per germline (reference sequence). Trimming at V came to 0 bases and at J to 5 bases, leaving 2 bases not matched to a gene. The CDR3 is made up of 13 amino acids. CDR3 nucleotide sequence: TGTGCCTGGAGTGTCAGGGGGCTTACTGAAGCTTTCTTT. The encoded protein is CAWSVRGLTEAFF.

The chain joins TRBV5-6 to TRBJ1-4, with D unclear. Trimming took off 4 bases at V and 8 bases at J, with 15 bases between the two ends. Germline V gene data show CDR1 as SGHDT and CDR2 as YYEEEE. This CDR3 is built from 14 residues. The CDR3 sequence is CASSLIGENEKLFF. The DNA for the CDR3 is TGTGCCAGCAGCCTCATCGGGGAGAACGAAAAACTGTTTTTT. The variable domain in full, completed from reference TRBV5-6 and TRBJ1-4, reads DAGVTQSPTHLIKTRGQQVTLRCSPKSGHDTVSWYQQALGQGPQFIFQYYEEEERQRGNFPDRFSGHQFPNYSSELNVNALLLGDSALYLCASSLIGENEKLFFGSGTQLSVL.

The genes are TRBV7-9 and TRBJ2-2, with a tentative D call TRBD2 (7 bases). From germline, CDR1 is SEHNR and CDR2 FQNEAQ (reference sequence). The V and J ends lost 5 bases and 6 bases respectively, with 13 bases between them. This CDR3 is built from 14 residues. The CDR3 DNA reads as TGTGCCAGCAGCCGCCCGGGGGGCCCCGGGGAGCTGTTTTTT. This sequence encodes CASSRPGGPGELFF.

V is TRBV29-1 and J is TRBJ1-3; 8 nucleotides align to TRBD1. Germline V gene data show CDR1 as SQVTM and CDR2 as ANQGSEA. The V segment lost 6 bases and the J segment 0 bases; nucleotides outside the gene matches: 10. The CDR3 is 16 amino acids. CDR3: CSVERTGGSSGNTIYF. The DNA of the CDR3 is TGCAGCGTGGAACGTACAGGGGGGTCCTCTGGAAACACCATATATTTT.

This chain connects TRBV7-8 to TRBJ1-3, with D unclear. V was pared by 2 bases and J by 3 bases, with 5 bases between. This CDR3 is built from 13 residues. Germline-derived CDR1 and CDR2 are SGHVS and FQNEAQ. CDR3 sequence (DNA): TGTGCCAGCAGCTTATACGGTGGAAACACCATATATTTT. Amino acids: CASSLYGGNTIYF.

In this sample, this clone turned up once. This chain connects TRBV11-2 to TRBJ2-7; 7 bases line up with TRBD1. Germline lookup yields CDR1 SGHAT and CDR2 FQNNGV. The CDR3 has 16 amino acids. V shed 6 bases and J 5 bases; nucleotides not matched to a gene: 16. The CDR3 here is CASRRRQGMTLNEQYF. As DNA, the CDR3 is TGTGCCAGCAGGAGAAGACAGGGAATGACTTTAAACGAGCAGTACTTC.

V and J are TRBV27 and TRBJ2-2; 9 bases are a match to TRBD1. The CDR3 has 16 amino acids. V was clipped by 6 bases and J by 4 bases; unmatched bases: 9. CDR1 MNHEY and CDR2 SMNVEV come from the germline V gene (reference sequence). The CDR3 DNA reads as TGTGCCAGCAGCCTAACAGGGGGCTTGCGCACCGGGGAGCTGTTTTTT. This translates into CASSLTGGLRTGELFF.

The J gene is TRBJ2-7, the V gene TRBV6-1; 8 positions agree with TRBD2. CDR1 and CDR2 from the germline V gene are MNHNS and SASEGT. The CDR3 has 15 residues. V shed 6 bases and J 2 bases; nucleotides not matched to a gene: 9. CDR3 coding DNA: TGTGCCAGCAGGAGGGAACTAGCGGATACCTACGAGCAGTACTTC. Translated, it gives CASRRELADTYEQYF.